This T cell receptor (beta chain) is drawn from a study of immune characteristics of hereditary and idiopathic chronic pancreatitis. In terms of the full investigation: The study examined local immune cells and TCRbeta repertoires in the pancreas in hereditary and idiopathic chronic pancreatitis, using control pancreases from organ donors for comparison. TCRbeta sequencing covered 5 control pancreases, 7 or 8 hereditary chronic pancreatitis pancreases and 6 idiopathic chronic pancreatitis pancreases. The gDNA-based approach was selected because the approach required minimal in vitro experimental manipulation of T cells infiltrating the pancreas.

Chronic pancreatitis pancreas tissue came from patients undergoing total pancreatectomy with islet autotransplantation (TPIAT). Included chronic pancreatitis patients had no known history of diabetes. For TCRbeta sequencing, genomic DNA was pulled straight from bulk pancreas tissue, skipping any T cell sorting. At two US centers, pancreas tissues from patients and organ donors were collected on a consecutive basis. Comments on this clone: Its binding antigen is unknown. The input lacks base qualities; no much larger clone sits a single base away.

The CDR3 runs 16 residues from the cysteine to the phenylalanine. The DNA shown is the 48-base CDR3, in frame from base 1. The germline V gene (reference sequence) gives CDR1 as LGHDT and CDR2 as YNNKEL. Relative to germline, V is missing 4 bases and J is missing 5 bases, with 13 bases of the junction outside any gene match. On the study overall, not on this receptor specifically: Vbeta-Jbeta gene family usage, including TRBV10, TRBV19, TRBV23 and TRBV5, differed between hereditary and idiopathic chronic pancreatitis. Compared with controls, both chronic pancreatitis groups had significantly higher TCRbeta repertoire diversity and lower clonality. Numbers of productive TCR rearrangements correlated positively with disease severity scores among some 14 chronic pancreatitis patients. Because patient tissue could only be obtained at the time of TPIAT, differences in disease duration may have influenced the immune findings. Chronic pancreatitis caused by alcohol use was not included in the study.

Receptors were amplified or captured by the immunoSEQ multiplex PCR assay. The TCRbeta CDR3 region and adjacent sequences were amplified and sequenced from pancreatic genomic DNA. The published analysis was carried out like this. Productive clonality and productive rearrangement counts were measured along with repertoire diversity, which was expressed as a mean normalized Shannon-Wiener index. The nonparametric Mann-Whitney U test was used to compare repertoire metrics between controls and chronic pancreatitis. Shared clonotypes were defined as CDR3beta sequences with identical amino acid composition and length across subjects. TCRdb provides this immuneACCESS table in a form limited to in-frame rearrangements. Some clones are lacking; in checked studies, under half of them reflect an unresolved V gene, and why the rest are absent is not known. V, J and clone size reflect that table, while D and trimming were determined from the DNA. This sample gives some 2,000 clones in total; roughly 71% of them show up just once. The biggest ten clones account for about 48% of the sample.

The V gene is TRBV3-1 (or the pseudogene TRBV3-2) and the J gene is TRBJ2-5; 7 central nucleotides agree with TRBD2. Sequenced material: pancreas tissue with hereditary chronic pancreatitis. This clonotype originated in a human donor with chronic pancreatitis. At the DNA level, the sequence is TGTGCCAGCAGCCGAGTGGAGGTGGCGGGAGTGGAGACCCAGTACTTC. It encodes CASSRVEVAGVETQYF.